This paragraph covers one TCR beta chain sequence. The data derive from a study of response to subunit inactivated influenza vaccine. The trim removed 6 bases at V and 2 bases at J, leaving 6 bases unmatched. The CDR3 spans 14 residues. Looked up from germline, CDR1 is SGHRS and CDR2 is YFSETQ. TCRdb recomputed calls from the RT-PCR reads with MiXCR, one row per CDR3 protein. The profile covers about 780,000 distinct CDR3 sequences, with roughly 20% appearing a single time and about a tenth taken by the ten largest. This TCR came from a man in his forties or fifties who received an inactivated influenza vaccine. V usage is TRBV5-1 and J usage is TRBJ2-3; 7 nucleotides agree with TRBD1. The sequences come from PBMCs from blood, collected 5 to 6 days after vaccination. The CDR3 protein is CASKLTGITDTQYF. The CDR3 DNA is TGCGCCAGCAAACTGACAGGGATCACAGATACGCAGTATTTT. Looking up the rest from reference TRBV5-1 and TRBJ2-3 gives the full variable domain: KAGVTQTPRYLIKTRGQQVTLSCSPISGHRSVSWYQQTPGQGLQFLFEYFSETQRNKGNFPGRFSGRQFSNSRSEMNVSTLELGDSALYLCASKLTGITDTQYFGPGTRLTVL.